The entry below gives a single TCR beta chain sequence along with its context. What it binds is unknown. This sample was included in a study of Ad26.COV2.S vaccination and SARS-CoV-2 variants. General observations from the study: Greater spike-specific TCR breadth was seen in vaccine recipients than in placebo recipients. Researchers cautioned that TCR breadth and depth analyses may have underestimated total T cell responses.

Sequenced by immunoSEQ multiplex PCR; TCRdb stores in-frame clones only, minus some. The sample comprises tens of thousands of clones, approximately 80% of which are singletons, and around half rests with the top ten. Germline CDR1 SGHRS, CDR2 YFSETQ. This CDR3 is built from 13 residues. Trimming shortened V by 1 base and J by 5 bases, and 9 bases separated the two germline ends. The receptor comes from a human donor who had recovered from COVID-19. This chain joins TRBV5-1 and TRBJ1-1, with unresolved D. The sequencing here drew on peripheral blood, taken after recovery from COVID-19. The CDR3 spells CASSLTGRTEAFF. The CDR3 DNA sequence: TGCGCCAGCAGCTTGACTGGAAGGACTGAAGCTTTCTTT.